This T cell receptor beta chain was captured by sequencing in a study of T cell changes during pregnancy in multiple sclerosis. The CDR3 totals 14 residues. V shed 6 bases and J shed 3 bases, with 17 bases lying between them. The germline V gene has CDR1 SQVTM and CDR2 ANQGSEA. Clones were read by immunoSEQ multiplex PCR, and TCRdb kept only the in-frame ones, dropping some. The sample shows approximately 12,000 clones, about 86% of them seen only once. The starting material was CD8+ T cells from peripheral blood mononuclear cells, obtained in the second trimester of pregnancy. This rearrangement joins TRBV29-1 to TRBJ1-2; D is ambiguous. The sequence derives from a female donor in good health, enrolled as a control in a pregnancy study. The CDR3, as DNA: TGCAGCGTATCCCCAGGTAGATCCGACTATGGCTACACCTTC. It is translated as CSVSPGRSDYGYTF.